This entry describes one T cell receptor (beta chain). The data derive from a study of blood T cell repertoires in COVID-19. Study-wide background: Material from acute and convalescent COVID-19 was sourced from the United States, Italy and Spain. Sources were T cells, B-cell-depleted T cells, or PBMCs; the material itself was cDNA or gDNA.

The CDR3 loop spans 15 amino acids. In germline, CDR1 is MNHEY, CDR2 SMNVEV (reference sequence). Losses at the gene ends were 6 bases for V and 4 bases for J; bases not matched to a gene: 10. In the original analysis: Amplification with reference gene primers provided the estimates of nucleated cell counts. Profiling relied on immunoSEQ multiplex PCR, and the TCRdb table lists in-frame clones only, not all of them. The DNA was the basis for D and trimming; V, J and clone size are from that table. The sample lists about 200,000 clones, just under 85% occurring once. Sequenced input: peripheral blood. The genes are TRBV27 and TRBJ2-7; 9 nucleotides agree with TRBD1. The sequence derives from a woman aged 45 to 65 with active or convalescent COVID-19. CDR3: CASRLLQGAGYEQYF. The CDR3 coding sequence is TGTGCCAGCAGGCTCTTACAGGGGGCCGGATACGAGCAGTACTTC.